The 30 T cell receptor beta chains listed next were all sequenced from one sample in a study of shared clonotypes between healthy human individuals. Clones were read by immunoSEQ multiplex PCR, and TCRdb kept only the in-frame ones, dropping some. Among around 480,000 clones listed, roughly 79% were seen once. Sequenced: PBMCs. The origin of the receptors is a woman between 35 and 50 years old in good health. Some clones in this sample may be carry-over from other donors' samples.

CDR3 region: CASSLGGMTLQETQYF. For the CDR3, the DNA is TGCGCCAGCAGCTTGGGGGGGATGACCCTCCAAGAGACCCAGTACTTC. The chain employs TRBV5-1 and TRBJ2-5, with D perhaps given as TRBD1 or TRBD2 (5 bases each). The V end was cut by 0 bases, the J end by 1 base, with 13 bases between. This CDR3 is built from 16 residues. CDR1 SGHRS and CDR2 YFSETQ come from the germline V gene.

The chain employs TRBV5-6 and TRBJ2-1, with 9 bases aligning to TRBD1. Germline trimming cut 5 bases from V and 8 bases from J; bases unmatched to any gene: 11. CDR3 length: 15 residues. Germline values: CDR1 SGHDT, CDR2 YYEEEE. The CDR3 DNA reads TGTGCCAGCAGACCCGGGACAGGGATCAGGGATGAGCAGTTCTTC. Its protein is CASRPGTGIRDEQFF.

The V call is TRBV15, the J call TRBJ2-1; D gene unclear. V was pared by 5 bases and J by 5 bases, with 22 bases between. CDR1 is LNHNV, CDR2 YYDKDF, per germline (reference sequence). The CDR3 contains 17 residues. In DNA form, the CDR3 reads TGTGCCACCAGCCCACCCCCCGACGGGTTCAAGAACAATGAGCAGTTCTTC. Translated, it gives CATSPPPDGFKNNEQFF.

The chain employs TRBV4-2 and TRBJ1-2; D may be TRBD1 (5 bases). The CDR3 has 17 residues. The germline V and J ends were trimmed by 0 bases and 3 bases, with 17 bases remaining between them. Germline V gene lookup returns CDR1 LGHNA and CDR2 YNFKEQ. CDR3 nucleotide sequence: TGTGCCAGCAGCCAAGAGGAACGGGGGTACGTAGACTATGGCTACACCTTC. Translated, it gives CASSQEERGYVDYGYTF.

The CDR3 coding sequence is TGTGCCAGCAGTTTTTTTGCCGGGGGGACCCAGTACTTC. Translation gives CASSFFAGGTQYF. The rearrangement links TRBV28 to TRBJ2-5; a weak D match, TRBD2 (6 bases). Germline V gene sequence: CDR1 MDHEN, CDR2 SYDVKM. The V end lost 3 bases, the J end lost 7 bases, and 12 bases lay between the germline ends. The CDR3 spans 13 residues.

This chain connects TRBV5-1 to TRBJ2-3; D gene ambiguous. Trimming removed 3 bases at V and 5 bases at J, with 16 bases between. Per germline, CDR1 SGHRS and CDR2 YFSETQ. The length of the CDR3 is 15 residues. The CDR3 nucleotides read TGCGCCAGCAGCTCAAACAGACAAACCATAGATACGCAGTATTTT. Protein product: CASSSNRQTIDTQYF.

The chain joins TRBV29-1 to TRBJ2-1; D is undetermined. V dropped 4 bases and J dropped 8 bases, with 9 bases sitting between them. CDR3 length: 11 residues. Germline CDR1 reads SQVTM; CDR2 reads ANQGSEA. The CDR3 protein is CSVVQVHEQFF. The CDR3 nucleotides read TGCAGCGTTGTTCAGGTCCATGAGCAGTTCTTC.

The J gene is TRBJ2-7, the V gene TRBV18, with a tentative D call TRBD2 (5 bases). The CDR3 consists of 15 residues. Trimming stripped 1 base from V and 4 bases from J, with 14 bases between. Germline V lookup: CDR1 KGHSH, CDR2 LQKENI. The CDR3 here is CASSPRAGMGYEQYF. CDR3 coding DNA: TGTGCCAGCTCACCACGGGCGGGTATGGGGTACGAGCAGTACTTC.

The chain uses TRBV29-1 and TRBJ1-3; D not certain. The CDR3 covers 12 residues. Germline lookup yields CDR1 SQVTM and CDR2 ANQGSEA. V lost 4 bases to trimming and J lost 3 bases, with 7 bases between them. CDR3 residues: CSVGGGGNTIYF. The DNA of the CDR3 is TGCAGCGTTGGAGGCGGTGGAAACACCATATATTTT. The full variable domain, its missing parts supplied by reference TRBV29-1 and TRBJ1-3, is SAVISQKPSRDICQRGTSLTIQCQVDSQVTMMFWYRQQPGQSLTLIATANQGSEATYESGFVIDKFPISRPNLTFSTLTVSNMSPEDSSIYLCSVGGGGNTIYFGEGSWLTVV.

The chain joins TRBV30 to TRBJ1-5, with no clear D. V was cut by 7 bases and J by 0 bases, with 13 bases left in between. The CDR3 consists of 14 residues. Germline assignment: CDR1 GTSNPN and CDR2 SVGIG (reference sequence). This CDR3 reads CAYSGVNSNQPQHF. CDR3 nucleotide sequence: TGTGCCTATAGCGGGGTAAATAGCAATCAGCCCCAGCATTTT.

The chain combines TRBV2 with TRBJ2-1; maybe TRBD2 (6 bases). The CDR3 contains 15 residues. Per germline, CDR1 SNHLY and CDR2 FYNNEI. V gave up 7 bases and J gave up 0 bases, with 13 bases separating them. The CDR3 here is CASTDGGSSYNEQFF. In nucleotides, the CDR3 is TGTGCCAGCACGGATGGGGGGAGCTCCTACAATGAGCAGTTCTTC.

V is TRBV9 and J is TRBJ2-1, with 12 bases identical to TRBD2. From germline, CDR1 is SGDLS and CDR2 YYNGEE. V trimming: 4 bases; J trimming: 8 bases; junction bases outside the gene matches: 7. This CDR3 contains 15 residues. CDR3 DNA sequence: TGTGCCAGCAGCTCTAGCGGGAGGGCCCTGGATGAGCAGTTCTTC. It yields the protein CASSSSGRALDEQFF. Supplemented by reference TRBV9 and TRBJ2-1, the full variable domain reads DSGVTQTPKHLITATGQRVTLRCSPRSGDLSVYWYQQSLDQGLQFLIQYYNGEERAKGNILERFSAQQFPDLHSELNLSSLELGDSALYFCASSSSGRALDEQFFGPGTRLTVL.

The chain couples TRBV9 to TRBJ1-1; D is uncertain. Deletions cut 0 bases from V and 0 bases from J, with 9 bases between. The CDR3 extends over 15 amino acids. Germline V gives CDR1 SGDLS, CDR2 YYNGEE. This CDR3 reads CASSVDSGLNTEAFF. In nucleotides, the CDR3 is TGTGCCAGCAGCGTAGACTCGGGCCTGAACACTGAAGCTTTCTTT. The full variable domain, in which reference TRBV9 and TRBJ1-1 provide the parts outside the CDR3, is DSGVTQTPKHLITATGQRVTLRCSPRSGDLSVYWYQQSLDQGLQFLIQYYNGEERAKGNILERFSAQQFPDLHSELNLSSLELGDSALYFCASSVDSGLNTEAFFGQGTRLTVV.

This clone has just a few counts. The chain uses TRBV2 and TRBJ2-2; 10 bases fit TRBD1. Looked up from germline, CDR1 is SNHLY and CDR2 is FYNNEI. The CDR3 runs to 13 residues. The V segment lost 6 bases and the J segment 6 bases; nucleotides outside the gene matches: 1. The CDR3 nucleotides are TGTGCCAGCAGGACAGGGGGCCCCGGGGAGCTGTTTTTT. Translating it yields CASRTGGPGELFF.

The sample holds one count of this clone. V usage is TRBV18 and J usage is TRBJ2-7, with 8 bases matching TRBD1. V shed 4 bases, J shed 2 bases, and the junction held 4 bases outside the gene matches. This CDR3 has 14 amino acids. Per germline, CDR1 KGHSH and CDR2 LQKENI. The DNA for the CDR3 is TGTGCCAGCTCACTAGGACAGGGACCCTACGAGCAGTACTTC. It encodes CASSLGQGPYEQYF. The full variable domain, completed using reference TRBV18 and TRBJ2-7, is NAGVMQNPRHLVRRRGQEARLRCSPMKGHSHVYWYRQLPEEGLKFMVYLQKENIIDESGMPKERFSAEFPKEGPSILRIQQVVRGDSAAYFCASSLGQGPYEQYFGPGTRLTVT.

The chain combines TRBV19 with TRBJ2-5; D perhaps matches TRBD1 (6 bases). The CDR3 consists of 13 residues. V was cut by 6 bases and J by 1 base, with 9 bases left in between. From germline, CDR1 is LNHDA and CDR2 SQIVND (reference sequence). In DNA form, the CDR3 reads TGTGCCAGTAGATCGGACAGCCAAGAGACCCAGTACTTC. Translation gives CASRSDSQETQYF.

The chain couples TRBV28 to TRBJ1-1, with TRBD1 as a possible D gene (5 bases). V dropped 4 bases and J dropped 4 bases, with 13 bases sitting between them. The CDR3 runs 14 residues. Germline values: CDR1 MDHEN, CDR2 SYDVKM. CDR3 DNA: TGTGCCAGCAGTTCGCAGGGCCGGGCCACTGAAGCTTTCTTT. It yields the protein CASSSQGRATEAFF.

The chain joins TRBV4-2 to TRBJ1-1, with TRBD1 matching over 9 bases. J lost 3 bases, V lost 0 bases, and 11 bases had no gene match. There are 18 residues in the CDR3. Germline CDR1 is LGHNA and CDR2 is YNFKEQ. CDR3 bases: TGTGCCAGCAGCCAAGATCCGGGACAGGGTTTCCCAGACACTGAAGCTTTCTTT. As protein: CASSQDPGQGFPDTEAFF.

The CDR3 DNA follows: TGTGCCAGCAGTTCCCCGGACAGGGGAGAAAAACTGTTTTTT. It translates to CASSSPDRGEKLFF. J is TRBJ1-4 and V is TRBV28, with 9 bases lining up with TRBD1. There are 14 residues in the CDR3. The germline V gene has CDR1 MDHEN and CDR2 SYDVKM. The junction had 5 bases not matched to a gene; V was cut back by 4 bases and J by 8 bases.

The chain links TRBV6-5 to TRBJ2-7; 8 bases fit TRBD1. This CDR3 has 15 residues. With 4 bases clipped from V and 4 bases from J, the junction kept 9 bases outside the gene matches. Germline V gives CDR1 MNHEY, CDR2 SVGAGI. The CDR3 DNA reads TGTGCCAGCAGTTCCGGACAGGGCGATAATTACGAGCAGTACTTC. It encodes CASSSGQGDNYEQYF.

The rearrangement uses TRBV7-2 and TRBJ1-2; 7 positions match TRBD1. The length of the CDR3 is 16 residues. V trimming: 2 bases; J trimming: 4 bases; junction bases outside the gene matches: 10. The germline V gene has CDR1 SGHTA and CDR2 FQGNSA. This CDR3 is CASSLTPGTVPYGYTF. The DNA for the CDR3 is TGTGCCAGCAGCTTAACCCCCGGGACAGTCCCCTATGGCTACACCTTC. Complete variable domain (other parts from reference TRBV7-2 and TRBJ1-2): GAGVSQSPSNKVTEKGKDVELRCDPISGHTALYWYRQSLGQGLEFLIYFQGNSAPDKSGLPSDRFSAERTGGSVSTLTIQRTQQEDSAVYLCASSLTPGTVPYGYTFGSGTRLTVV.

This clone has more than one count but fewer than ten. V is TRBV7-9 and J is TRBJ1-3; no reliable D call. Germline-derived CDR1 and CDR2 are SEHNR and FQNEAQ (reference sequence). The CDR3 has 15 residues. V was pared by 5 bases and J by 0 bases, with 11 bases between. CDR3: CASSRTRASGNTIYF. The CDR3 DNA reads TGTGCCAGCAGCAGGACTAGGGCCTCTGGAAACACCATATATTTT.

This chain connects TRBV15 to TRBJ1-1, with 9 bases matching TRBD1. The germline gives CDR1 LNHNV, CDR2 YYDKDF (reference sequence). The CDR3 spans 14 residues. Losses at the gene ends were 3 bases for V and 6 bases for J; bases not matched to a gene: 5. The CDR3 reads CATSRVDRGAEAFF. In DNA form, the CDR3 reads TGTGCCACCAGCAGGGTGGACAGGGGTGCTGAAGCTTTCTTT. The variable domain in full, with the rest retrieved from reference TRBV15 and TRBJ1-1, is DAMVIQNPRYQVTQFGKPVTLSCSQTLNHNVMYWYQQKSSQAPKLLFHYYDKDFNNEADTPDNFQSRRPNTSFCFLDIRSPGLGDTAMYLCATSRVDRGAEAFFGQGTRLTVV.

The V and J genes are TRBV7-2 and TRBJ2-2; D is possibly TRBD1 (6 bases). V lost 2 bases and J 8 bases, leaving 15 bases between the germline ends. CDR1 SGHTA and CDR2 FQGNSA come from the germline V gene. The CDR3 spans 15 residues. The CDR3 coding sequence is TGTGCCAGCAGCTTATTTGGACAGAAGATGGGGGAGCTGTTTTTT. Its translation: CASSLFGQKMGELFF.

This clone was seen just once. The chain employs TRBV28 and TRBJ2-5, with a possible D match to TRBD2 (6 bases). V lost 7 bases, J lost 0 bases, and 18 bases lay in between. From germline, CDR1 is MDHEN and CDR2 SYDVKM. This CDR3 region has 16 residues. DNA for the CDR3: TGTGCCAGCATCTCAATACGGGGGAGACACCAAGAGACCCAGTACTTC. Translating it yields CASISIRGRHQETQYF.

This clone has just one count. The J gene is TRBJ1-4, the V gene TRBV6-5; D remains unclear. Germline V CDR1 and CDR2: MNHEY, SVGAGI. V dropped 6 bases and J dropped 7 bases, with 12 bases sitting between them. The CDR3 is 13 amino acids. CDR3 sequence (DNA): TGTGCCAGCAGCCGGGCTCCGGCTGAAAAACTGTTTTTT. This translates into CASSRAPAEKLFF.

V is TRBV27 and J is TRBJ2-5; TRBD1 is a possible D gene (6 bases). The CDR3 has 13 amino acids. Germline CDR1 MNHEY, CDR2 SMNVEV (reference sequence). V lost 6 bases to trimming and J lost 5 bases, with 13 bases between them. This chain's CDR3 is CASSRGAWETQYF. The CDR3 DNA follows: TGTGCCAGCAGCAGGGGAGCGTGGGAGACCCAGTACTTC.

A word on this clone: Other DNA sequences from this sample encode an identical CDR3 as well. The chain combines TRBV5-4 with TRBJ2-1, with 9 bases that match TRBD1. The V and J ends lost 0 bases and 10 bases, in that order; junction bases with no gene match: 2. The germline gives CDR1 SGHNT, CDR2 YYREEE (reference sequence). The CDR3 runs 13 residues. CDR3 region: CASSLGQGGEQFF. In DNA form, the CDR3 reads TGTGCCAGCAGCTTGGGACAGGGGGGCGAGCAGTTCTTC.

The CDR3 here is CASSYSRGGVAFF. The CDR3 DNA reads TGTGCCAGCAGTTACTCCCGGGGTGGGGTTGCTTTCTTT. The chain employs TRBV6-6 and TRBJ1-1; no reliable D call. Germline V gives CDR1 MNHNY, CDR2 SVGAGI (reference sequence). V lost 0 bases and J 11 bases, leaving 13 bases between the germline ends. This CDR3 comprises 13 residues.

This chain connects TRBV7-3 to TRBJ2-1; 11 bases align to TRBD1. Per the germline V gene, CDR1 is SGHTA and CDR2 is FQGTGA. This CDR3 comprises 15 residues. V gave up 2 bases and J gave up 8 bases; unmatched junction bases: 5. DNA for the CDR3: TGTGCCAGCAGCTTACAAGGGACAGGGGGTTATGAGCAGTTCTTC. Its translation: CASSLQGTGGYEQFF.